These 3 T cell receptor beta chains share one sample of origin, sequenced in a study of lymphopenia after photon versus proton radiotherapy. The table came from immunoSEQ multiplex PCR; TCRdb's copy has only in-frame clones and leaves some out. In the table there are some 15,000 clones, 82% of which are singletons. The sample in question was peripheral blood, obtained from a patient treated with photon-based radiotherapy. Every receptor here comes from a man aged 45-65 years with gastric cancer.

The rearrangement joins TRBV28 to TRBJ1-5; D is unresolved. This CDR3 has 15 residues. The V end was cut by 7 bases, the J end by 3 bases, with 16 bases between. Germline loops: CDR1 MDHEN, CDR2 SYDVKM. Here the CDR3 reads CASNLRVGANQPQHF. For the CDR3, the DNA is TGTGCCAGCAACCTCCGGGTCGGTGCCAATCAGCCCCAGCATTTT.

This sequence joins TRBV27 and TRBJ2-7, with D tentatively TRBD1 or TRBD2 (5 bases each). Germline V CDR1 and CDR2: MNHEY, SMNVEV (reference sequence). The V gene lost 3 bases and the J gene lost 3 bases, with 12 bases spanning the gap. The CDR3 sequence is 14 residues long. CDR3 DNA: TGTGCCAGCAGTTTGGTCAGGGAGAGCTACGAGCAGTACGTC. Protein product: CASSLVRESYEQYV.

The chain carries TRBV10-1 and TRBJ1-1, with D possibly matching TRBD1 (5 bases). V was trimmed by 5 bases and J by 1 base, leaving 8 bases between them. The germline CDR1 and CDR2 sequences are WNHNN and SYGVQD (reference sequence). The CDR3 totals 13 residues. The CDR3 is CASSITGNTEAFF. CDR3 DNA: TGCGCCAGCAGTATTACAGGGAACACTGAAGCTTTCTTT.